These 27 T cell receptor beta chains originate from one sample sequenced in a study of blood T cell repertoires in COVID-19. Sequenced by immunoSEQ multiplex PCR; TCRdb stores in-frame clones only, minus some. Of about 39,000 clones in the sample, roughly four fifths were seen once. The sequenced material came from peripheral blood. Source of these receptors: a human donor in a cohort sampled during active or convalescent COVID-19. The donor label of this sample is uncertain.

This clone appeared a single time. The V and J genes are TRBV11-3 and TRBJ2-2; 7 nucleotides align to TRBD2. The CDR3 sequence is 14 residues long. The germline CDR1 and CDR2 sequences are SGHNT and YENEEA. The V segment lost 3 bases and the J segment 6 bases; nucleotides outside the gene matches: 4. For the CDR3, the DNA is TGTGCCAGCAGCTTCAAAAGCGGGGCCGGGGAGCTGTTTTTT. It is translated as CASSFKSGAGELFF.

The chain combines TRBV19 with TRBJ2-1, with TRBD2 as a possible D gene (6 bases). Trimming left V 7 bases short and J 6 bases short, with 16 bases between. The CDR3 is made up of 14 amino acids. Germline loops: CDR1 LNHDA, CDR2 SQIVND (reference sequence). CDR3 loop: CASKPRERGNEQFF. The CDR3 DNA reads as TGTGCCAGTAAACCCCGGGAGAGAGGCAATGAGCAGTTCTTC.

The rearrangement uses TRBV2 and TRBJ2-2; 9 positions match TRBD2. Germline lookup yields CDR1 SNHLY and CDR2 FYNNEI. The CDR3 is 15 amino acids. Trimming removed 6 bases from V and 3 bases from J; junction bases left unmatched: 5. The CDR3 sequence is CASSGSGGYTGELFF. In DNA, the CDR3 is TGTGCCAGCAGCGGTAGCGGGGGATACACCGGGGAGCTGTTTTTT.

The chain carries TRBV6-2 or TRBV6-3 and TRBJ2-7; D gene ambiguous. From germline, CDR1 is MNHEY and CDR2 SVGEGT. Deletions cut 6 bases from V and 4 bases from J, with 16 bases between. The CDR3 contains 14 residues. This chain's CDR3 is CASSPSTITYEQYF. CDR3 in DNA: TGTGCCAGCAGCCCCTCAACTATCACTTACGAGCAGTACTTC.

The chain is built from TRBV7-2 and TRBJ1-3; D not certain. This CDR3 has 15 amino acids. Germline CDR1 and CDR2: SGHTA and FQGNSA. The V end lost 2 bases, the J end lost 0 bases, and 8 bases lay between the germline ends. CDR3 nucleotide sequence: TGTGCCAGCAGCTTAAGCGGGAGCTCTGGAAACACCATATATTTT. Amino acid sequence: CASSLSGSSGNTIYF.

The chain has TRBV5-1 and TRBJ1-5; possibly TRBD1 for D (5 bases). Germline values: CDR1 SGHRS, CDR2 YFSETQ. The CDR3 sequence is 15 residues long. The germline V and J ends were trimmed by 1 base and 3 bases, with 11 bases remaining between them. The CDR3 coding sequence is TGCGCCAGCAGCTTGAGTGGACAAGACAATCAGCCCCAGCATTTT. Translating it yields CASSLSGQDNQPQHF.

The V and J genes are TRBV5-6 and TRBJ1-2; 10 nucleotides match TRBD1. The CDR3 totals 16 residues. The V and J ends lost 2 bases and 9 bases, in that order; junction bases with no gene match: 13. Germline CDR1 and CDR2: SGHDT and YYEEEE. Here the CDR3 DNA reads TGTGCCAGCAGCTTCCTCGAGACAGGGGGCAAAGAAAGCTACACCTTC. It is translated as CASSFLETGGKESYTF.

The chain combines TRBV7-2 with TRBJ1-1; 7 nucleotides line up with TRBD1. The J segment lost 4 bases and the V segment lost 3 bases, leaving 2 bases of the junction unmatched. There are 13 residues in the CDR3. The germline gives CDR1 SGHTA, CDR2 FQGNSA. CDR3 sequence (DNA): TGTGCCAGCAGCTTGGGACAGCTCACTGAAGCTTTCTTT. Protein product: CASSLGQLTEAFF.

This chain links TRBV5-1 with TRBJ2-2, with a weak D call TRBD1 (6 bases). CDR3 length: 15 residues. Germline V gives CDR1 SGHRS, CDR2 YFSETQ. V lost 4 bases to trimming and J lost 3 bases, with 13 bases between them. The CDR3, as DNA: TGCGCCAGCAGCCGGGCAGGGGATGACACCGGGGAGCTGTTTTTT. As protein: CASSRAGDDTGELFF.

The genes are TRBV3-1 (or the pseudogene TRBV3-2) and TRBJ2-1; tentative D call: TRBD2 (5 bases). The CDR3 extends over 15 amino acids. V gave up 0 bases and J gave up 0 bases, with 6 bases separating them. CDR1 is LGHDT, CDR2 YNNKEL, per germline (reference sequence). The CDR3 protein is CASSQEGSSYNEQFF. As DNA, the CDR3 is TGTGCCAGCAGCCAAGAGGGGAGCTCCTACAATGAGCAGTTCTTC.

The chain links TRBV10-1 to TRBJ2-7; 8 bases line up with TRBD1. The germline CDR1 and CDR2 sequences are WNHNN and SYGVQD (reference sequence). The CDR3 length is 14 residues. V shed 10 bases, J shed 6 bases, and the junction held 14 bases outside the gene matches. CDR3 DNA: TGCGCCACCATCTGGACAGGGAGGTTAACCGAGCAGTACTTC. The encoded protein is CATIWTGRLTEQYF.

The CDR3, as DNA: TGCGCCAGCAGCTCCCATAGCGGGAGTAGTAGGGGCAATGAGCAGTTCTTC. As protein: CASSSHSGSSRGNEQFF. The chain employs TRBV5-1 and TRBJ2-1; TRBD2 agrees at 9 bases. J gave up 6 bases and V 3 bases, and 13 bases lay outside the gene matches. Germline CDR1 is SGHRS and CDR2 is YFSETQ. The CDR3 sequence is 17 residues long.

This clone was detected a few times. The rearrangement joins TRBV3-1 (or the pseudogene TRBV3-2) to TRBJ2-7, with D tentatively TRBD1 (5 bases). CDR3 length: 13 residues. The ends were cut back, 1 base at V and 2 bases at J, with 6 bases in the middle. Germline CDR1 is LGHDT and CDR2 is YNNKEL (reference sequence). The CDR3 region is CASSQAGPYEQYF. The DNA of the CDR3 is TGTGCCAGCAGCCAAGCAGGGCCCTACGAGCAGTACTTC.

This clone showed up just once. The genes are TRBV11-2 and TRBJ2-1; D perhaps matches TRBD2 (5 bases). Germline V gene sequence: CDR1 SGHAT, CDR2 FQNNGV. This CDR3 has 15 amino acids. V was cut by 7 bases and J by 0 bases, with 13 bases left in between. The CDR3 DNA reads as TGTGCCAGCACCGCGGGCTTAAGCTCCTACAATGAGCAGTTCTTC. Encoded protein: CASTAGLSSYNEQFF.

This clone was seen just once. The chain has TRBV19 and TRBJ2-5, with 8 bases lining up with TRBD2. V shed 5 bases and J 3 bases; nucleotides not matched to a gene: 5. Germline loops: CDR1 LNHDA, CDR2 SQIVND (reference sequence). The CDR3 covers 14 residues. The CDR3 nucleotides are TGTGCCAGTAGTCAGACTAGCGCGGAAGAGACCCAGTACTTC. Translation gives CASSQTSAEETQYF.

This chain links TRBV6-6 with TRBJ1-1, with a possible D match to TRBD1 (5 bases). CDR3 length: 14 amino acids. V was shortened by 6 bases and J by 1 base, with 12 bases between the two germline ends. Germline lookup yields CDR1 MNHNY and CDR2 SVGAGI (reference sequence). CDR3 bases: TGTGCCAGCAGCCCCCCTAGGGGGAACACTGAAGCTTTCTTT. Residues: CASSPPRGNTEAFF.

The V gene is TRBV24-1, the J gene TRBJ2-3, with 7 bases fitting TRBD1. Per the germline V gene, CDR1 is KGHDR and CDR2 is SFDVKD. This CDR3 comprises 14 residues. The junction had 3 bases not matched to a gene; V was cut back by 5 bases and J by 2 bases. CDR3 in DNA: TGTGCCACCAGTGTCGGGACAGTCACAGATACGCAGTATTTT. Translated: CATSVGTVTDTQYF.

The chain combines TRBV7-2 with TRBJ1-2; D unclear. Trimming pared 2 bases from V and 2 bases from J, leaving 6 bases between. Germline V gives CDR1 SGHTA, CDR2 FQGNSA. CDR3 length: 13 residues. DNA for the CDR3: TGTGCCAGCAGCTTACAACAGAACTATGGCTACACCTTC. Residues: CASSLQQNYGYTF.

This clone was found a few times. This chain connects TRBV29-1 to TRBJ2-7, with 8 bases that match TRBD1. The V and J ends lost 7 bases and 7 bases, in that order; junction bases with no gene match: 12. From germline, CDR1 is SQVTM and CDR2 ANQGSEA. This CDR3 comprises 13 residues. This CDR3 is CSAVLGQGGEQYF. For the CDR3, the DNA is TGCAGCGCTGTCCTTGGACAGGGAGGAGAGCAGTACTTC.

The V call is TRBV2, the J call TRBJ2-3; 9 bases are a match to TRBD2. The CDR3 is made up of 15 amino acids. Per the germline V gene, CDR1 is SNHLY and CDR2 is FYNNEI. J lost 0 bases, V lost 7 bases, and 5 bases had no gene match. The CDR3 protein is CASTPTSGSTDTQYF. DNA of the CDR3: TGTGCCAGCACCCCGACTAGCGGAAGCACAGATACGCAGTATTTT.

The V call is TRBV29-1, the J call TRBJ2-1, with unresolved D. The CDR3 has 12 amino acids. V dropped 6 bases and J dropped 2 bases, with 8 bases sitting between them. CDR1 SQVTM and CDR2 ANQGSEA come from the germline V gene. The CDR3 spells CSVYSPYNEQFF. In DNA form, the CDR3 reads TGCAGCGTCTACAGCCCCTACAATGAGCAGTTCTTC.

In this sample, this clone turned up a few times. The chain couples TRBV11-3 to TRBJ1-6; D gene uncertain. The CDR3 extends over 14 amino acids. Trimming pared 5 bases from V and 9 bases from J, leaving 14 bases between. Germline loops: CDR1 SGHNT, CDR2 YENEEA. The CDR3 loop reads CASSPREGRSPLHF. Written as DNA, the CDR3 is TGTGCCAGCAGCCCACGGGAAGGGCGTTCACCCCTCCACTTT. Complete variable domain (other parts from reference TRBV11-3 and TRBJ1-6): EAGVVQSPRYKIIEKKQPVAFWCNPISGHNTLYWYLQNLGQGPELLIRYENEEAVDDSQLPKDRFSAERLKGVDSTLKIQPAELGDSAVYLCASSPREGRSPLHFGNGTRLTVT.

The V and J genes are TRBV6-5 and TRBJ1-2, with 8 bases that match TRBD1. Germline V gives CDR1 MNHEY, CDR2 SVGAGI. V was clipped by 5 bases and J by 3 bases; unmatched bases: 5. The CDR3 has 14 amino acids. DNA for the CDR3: TGTGCCAGCAGTCCAGGACAGGGATACTATGGCTACACCTTC. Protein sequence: CASSPGQGYYGYTF.

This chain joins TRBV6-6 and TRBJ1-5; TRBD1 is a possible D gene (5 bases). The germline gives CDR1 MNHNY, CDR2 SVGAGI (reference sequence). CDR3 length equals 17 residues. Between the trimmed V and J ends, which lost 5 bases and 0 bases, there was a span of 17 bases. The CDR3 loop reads CASSLGTGGYSNQPQHF. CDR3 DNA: TGTGCCAGCAGTCTGGGGACCGGGGGATATAGCAATCAGCCCCAGCATTTT.

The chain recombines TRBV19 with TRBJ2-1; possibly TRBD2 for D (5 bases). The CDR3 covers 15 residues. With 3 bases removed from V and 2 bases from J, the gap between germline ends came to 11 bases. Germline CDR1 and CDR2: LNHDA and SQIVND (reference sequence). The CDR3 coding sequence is TGTGCCAGTAGTATTGGGCCTAGCACCTACAATGAGCAGTTCTTC. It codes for CASSIGPSTYNEQFF.

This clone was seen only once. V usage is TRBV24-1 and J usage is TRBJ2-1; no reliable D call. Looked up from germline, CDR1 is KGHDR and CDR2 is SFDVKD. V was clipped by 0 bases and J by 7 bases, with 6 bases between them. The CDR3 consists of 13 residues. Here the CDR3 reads CATSDLSLNEQFF. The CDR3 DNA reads TGTGCCACCAGTGATTTGAGCCTTAATGAGCAGTTCTTC.

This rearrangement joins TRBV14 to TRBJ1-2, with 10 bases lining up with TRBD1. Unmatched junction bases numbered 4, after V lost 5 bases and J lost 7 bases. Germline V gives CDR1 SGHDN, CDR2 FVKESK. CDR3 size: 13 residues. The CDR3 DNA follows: TGTGCCAGCAGCTGGGACAGGGGTAGTGGCTACACCTTC. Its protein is CASSWDRGSGYTF.